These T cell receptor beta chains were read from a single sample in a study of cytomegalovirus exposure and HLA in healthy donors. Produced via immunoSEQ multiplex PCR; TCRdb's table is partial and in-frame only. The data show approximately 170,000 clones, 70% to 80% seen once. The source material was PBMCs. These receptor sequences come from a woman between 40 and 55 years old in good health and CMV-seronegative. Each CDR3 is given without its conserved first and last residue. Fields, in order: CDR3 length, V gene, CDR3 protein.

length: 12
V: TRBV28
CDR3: ASILTGVNTEAF

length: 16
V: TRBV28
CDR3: ASSSPASREGYNYGYT

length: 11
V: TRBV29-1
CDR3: SVGERGNYGYT

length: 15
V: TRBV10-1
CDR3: ASSEPNRGTGSYGYT

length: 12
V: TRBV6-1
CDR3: ATRSGPNTGELF

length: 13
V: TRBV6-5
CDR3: ASSPRGDFDQPQH

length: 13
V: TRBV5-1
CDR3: ASSSVGLNTGELF

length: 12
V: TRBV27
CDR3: ASLSSPRGAEAF

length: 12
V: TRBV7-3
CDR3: ASSPTGVGNEQF

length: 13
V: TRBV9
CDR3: ASSVTGQGREKLF

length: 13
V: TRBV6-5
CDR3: ASSYSSGRYNEQF

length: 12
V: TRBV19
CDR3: ASSRDRGRVEQF

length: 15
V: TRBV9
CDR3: ASSVDVTVGANTEAF

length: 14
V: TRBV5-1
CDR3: ASSSRLAGGGETQY